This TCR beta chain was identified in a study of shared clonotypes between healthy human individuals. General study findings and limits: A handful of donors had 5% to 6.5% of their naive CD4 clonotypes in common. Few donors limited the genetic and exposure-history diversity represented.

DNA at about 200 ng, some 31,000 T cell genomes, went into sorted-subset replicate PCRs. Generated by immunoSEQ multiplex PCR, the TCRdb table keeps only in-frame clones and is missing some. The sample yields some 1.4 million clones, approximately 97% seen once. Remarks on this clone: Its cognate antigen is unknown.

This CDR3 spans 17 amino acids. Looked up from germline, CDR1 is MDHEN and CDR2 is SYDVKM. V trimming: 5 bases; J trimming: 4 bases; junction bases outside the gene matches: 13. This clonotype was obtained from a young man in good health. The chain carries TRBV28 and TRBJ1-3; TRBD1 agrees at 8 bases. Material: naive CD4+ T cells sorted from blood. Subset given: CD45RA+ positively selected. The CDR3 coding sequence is TGTGCCAGCAGTCAAACAGGGGGTACGTGGAGAGGAAACACCATATATTTT. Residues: CASSQTGGTWRGNTIYF.